Listed below are T cell receptor beta chains from one sample, sequenced in a study of blood T cell repertoires in COVID-19. Repertoires were generated with immunoSEQ multiplex PCR, while TCRdb's copy carries only in-frame clones and drops some. The sample lists fewer than 300,000 clones, about 85% seen once, with 0.7% to 0.9% in the top ten. Sequencing was done on a sample of peripheral blood. These receptors came from a human donor with COVID-19, enrolled during active disease. The donor label of this sample is uncertain. CDR3s include the opening cysteine and the closing phenylalanine or tryptophan. D genes are given only for firm matches. Clone size is not always given. Where it is, it says once, few, many or a class for expanded clones.

v_call	d_call	clone_size	j_call	cdr3_length	cdr3_aa	cdr3_nt
TRBV5-4	TRBD1	NA	TRBJ2-5	15	CASSSGQGIRETQYF	TGTGCCAGCAGCTCCGGACAGGGAATTCGAGAGACCCAGTACTTC
TRBV5-1	TRBD1	once	TRBJ1-1	19	CASSLEPQGRRRENTEAFF	TGCGCCAGCAGCTTAGAACCACAGGGGCGGCGGCGCGAGAACACTGAAGCTTTCTTT
TRBV6-1	TRBD1	NA	TRBJ1-4	18	CASSDVRGDRPANEKLFF	TGTGCCAGCAGTGACGTCAGGGGGGACCGACCGGCTAATGAAAAACTGTTTTTT
TRBV7-2	NA	few	TRBJ2-1	13	CASSSTGYNEQFF	TGTGCCAGCAGCTCTACAGGGTACAATGAGCAGTTCTTC
TRBV3-1/TRBV3-2	NA	NA	TRBJ1-4	14	CASSQEGGYEKLFF	TGTGCCAGCAGCCAAGAAGGGGGTTATGAAAAACTGTTTTTT
TRBV28	NA	NA	TRBJ1-5	16	CASSFEAGYSNQPQHF	TGTGCCAGCAGTTTTGAGGCGGGGTATAGCAATCAGCCCCAGCATTTT
TRBV24-1	NA	once	TRBJ1-1	9	CATLNGAFF	TGTGCCACTCTTAACGGGGCTTTCTTT
TRBV13	NA	NA	TRBJ2-6	15	CASSPDLRDGNVLTF	TGTGCCAGCAGTCCGGATTTGAGGGATGGCAACGTCCTGACTTTC
TRBV25-1	NA	NA	TRBJ2-6	15	CASRGRLSGANVLTF	TGTGCCAGCAGGGGGCGGCTCTCTGGGGCCAACGTCCTGACTTTC
TRBV9	NA	NA	TRBJ2-2	14	CASSMSGWTGELFF	TGTGCCAGCAGCATGAGTGGTTGGACCGGGGAGCTGTTTTTT
TRBV11-2	NA	NA	TRBJ1-5	15	CASSQNPRSNQPQHF	TGTGCCAGCAGCCAAAATCCACGGAGCAATCAGCCCCAGCATTTT
TRBV19	NA	NA	TRBJ2-1	16	CASSARTAVSYNEQFF	TGTGCCAGTAGTGCCCGGACAGCCGTCTCCTACAATGAGCAGTTCTTC
TRBV28	TRBD1	NA	TRBJ1-2	15	CASSVTGGGDYGYTF	TGTGCCAGCAGTGTGACAGGGGGCGGCGACTATGGCTACACCTTC
TRBV24-1	TRBD1	NA	TRBJ1-5	14	CATSDGSGGQPQHF	TGTGCCACCAGTGATGGATCAGGGGGGCAGCCCCAGCATTTT
TRBV19	TRBD1	once	TRBJ1-3	15	CASSTTGGGGNTIYF	TGTGCCAGTAGTACTACAGGGGGCGGCGGAAACACCATATATTTT
TRBV10-2	TRBD1	NA	TRBJ2-7	15	CASNAPGQGIYEQYF	TGCGCCAGTAACGCTCCGGGACAGGGGATATACGAGCAGTACTTC
TRBV2	TRBD1	NA	TRBJ1-5	14	CATQGGQEDQPQHF	TGTGCCACCCAGGGGGGACAGGAAGATCAGCCCCAGCATTTT
TRBV28	TRBD1	NA	TRBJ1-2	16	CASSRLTGQGENGYTF	TGTGCCAGCAGCCGATTAACCGGACAGGGGGAAAATGGCTACACCTTC
TRBV7-3	TRBD1	NA	TRBJ2-1	16	CASSLTIGQGDNEQFF	TGTGCCAGCAGCTTAACTATCGGACAGGGAGACAATGAGCAGTTCTTC
TRBV14	NA	NA	TRBJ1-2	15	CASSPRPTGGYGYTF	TGTGCCAGCAGCCCCCGGCCCACCGGGGGCTATGGCTACACCTTC
TRBV5-6	TRBD1	NA	TRBJ2-3	16	CASSLGRDRDTDTQYF	TGTGCCAGCAGCTTGGGCCGGGACAGGGACACAGATACGCAGTATTTT
TRBV6-5	NA	NA	TRBJ2-2	12	CASIQNTGELFF	TGTGCCAGCATACAGAACACCGGGGAGCTGTTTTTT
TRBV11-3	TRBD2	NA	TRBJ2-1	14	CASSLSGTYNEQFF	TGTGCCAGCAGCCTTAGCGGGACCTACAATGAGCAGTTCTTC
TRBV14	TRBD2	NA	TRBJ2-1	17	CASSLRTSALSYNEQFF	TGTGCCAGCAGCCTAAGGACTAGCGCACTCTCCTACAATGAGCAGTTCTTC
TRBV29-1	TRBD1	NA	TRBJ1-4	15	CSARTGAATNEKLFF	TGCAGCGCCCGGACAGGGGCGGCAACTAATGAAAAACTGTTTTTT
TRBV5-1	NA	NA	TRBJ1-3	15	CASSLVSNSGNTIYF	TGCGCCAGCAGCTTGGTATCTAACTCTGGAAACACCATATATTTT
TRBV12-1	NA	NA	TRBJ2-7	14	CASSSRGGGYEQYF	TGTGCCAGCAGCTCGCGGGGAGGAGGCTACGAGCAGTACTTC
TRBV20-1	NA	NA	TRBJ2-1	15	CSASFRGRAYNEQFF	TGCAGTGCTAGTTTCCGGGGGAGAGCCTACAATGAGCAGTTCTTC
TRBV7-9	NA	NA	TRBJ2-3	13	CASSLSRADTQYF	TGTGCCAGCAGCTTATCGAGGGCAGATACGCAGTATTTT
TRBV5-1	NA	NA	TRBJ1-1	15	CASSLGGGTNTEAFF	TGCGCCAGCAGCTTGGGCGGTGGTACGAACACTGAAGCTTTCTTT
TRBV5-4	TRBD1	NA	TRBJ2-3	16	CASSPGGGGVMDTQYF	TGTGCCAGCAGCCCAGGGGGTGGGGGAGTTATGGATACGCAGTATTTT
TRBV28	NA	once	TRBJ1-1	13	CASSGGGNTEAFF	TGTGCCAGCAGCGGGGGTGGGAACACTGAAGCTTTCTTT
TRBV19	TRBD2	NA	TRBJ2-1	15	CASSGLAGGLDEQFF	TGTGCCAGTAGCGGACTAGCGGGAGGTTTGGATGAGCAGTTCTTC
TRBV4-1	TRBD1	few	TRBJ1-5	17	CASSQDRGRGLNQPQHF	TGCGCCAGCAGCCAAGATCGGGGCAGGGGGCTGAATCAGCCCCAGCATTTT
TRBV5-1	NA	NA	TRBJ1-6	16	CASSLDSSSYNSPLHF	TGCGCCAGCAGCTTAGACAGTAGCTCCTATAATTCACCCCTCCACTTT
TRBV3-1/TRBV3-2	TRBD2	once	TRBJ2-7	16	CASSPWTSAPGYEQYF	TGTGCCAGCAGCCCGTGGACTAGCGCACCTGGGTACGAGCAGTACTTC
TRBV19	TRBD1	NA	TRBJ2-2	17	CASGRGQGASNTGELFF	TGTGCCAGTGGGAGGGGACAGGGGGCCTCGAACACCGGGGAGCTGTTTTTT
TRBV7-9	TRBD1	once	TRBJ1-5	16	CASSLDRARAAQPQHF	TGTGCCAGCAGCTTGGACAGGGCAAGGGCTGCTCAGCCCCAGCATTTT
TRBV7-8	NA	NA	TRBJ1-6	17	CASSLRLGGGGNSPLHF	TGTGCCAGCAGCTTAAGATTAGGAGGGGGAGGGAATTCACCCCTCCACTTT
TRBV2	NA	NA	TRBJ1-5	14	CASSQGAGNQPQHF	TGTGCCAGCAGTCAGGGCGCGGGCAATCAGCCCCAGCATTTT
TRBV5-1	NA	NA	TRBJ2-6	14	CASSLVAGANVLTF	TGCGCCAGCAGCTTGGTTGCGGGGGCCAACGTCCTGACTTTC